Listed below are T cell receptor beta chains from one sample, sequenced in a study of Graves' ophthalmopathy and Graves' hyperthyroidism. In TCRdb, the multiplex PCR reads were re-called with MiXCR into one record per CDR3 protein. The sample includes roughly 410,000 distinct CDR3 sequences, 15% of them seen just once. The sequenced sample consisted of peripheral blood. The origin of the receptors is a woman younger than 35 with stable Graves' hyperthyroidism. The CDR3 runs from the conserved cysteine through the conserved F or W. Fields, in order: clone size, V gene, D gene, J gene, CDR3 DNA, CDR3 protein. A D gene is named only where the DNA matches it firmly. Clone size, where shown, is once, few, many, or a class for clones that have expanded.

abundance: many; v_gene: TRBV6-2/TRBV6-3; d_gene: .; j_gene: TRBJ1-2; CDR3nt: TGTGCCAGCACCTCAGAGGGCCCTAACTATGGCTACACCTTC; CDR3aa: CASTSEGPNYGYTF
abundance: .; v_gene: TRBV20-1; d_gene: .; j_gene: TRBJ2-3; CDR3nt: TGCAGTGCTAGTGGAGGGCTAGCCCCAGATACGCAGTATTTT; CDR3aa: CSASGGLAPDTQYF
abundance: .; v_gene: TRBV11-1; d_gene: .; j_gene: TRBJ2-4; CDR3nt: TGTGCCAGCAGCCCCAGGAGGACTACCAACATTCAGTACTTC; CDR3aa: CASSPRRTTNIQYF
abundance: .; v_gene: TRBV5-1; d_gene: TRBD2; j_gene: TRBJ2-2; CDR3nt: TGCGCCAGCAGCACCCGGACTAGCGGGGGGGTGAACACCGGGGAGCTGTTTTTT; CDR3aa: CASSTRTSGGVNTGELFF
abundance: .; v_gene: TRBV5-1; d_gene: .; j_gene: TRBJ2-7; CDR3nt: TGCGCCAGCAGCGTGTCCAGAGGCGAGCAGTACTTC; CDR3aa: CASSVSRGEQYF
abundance: .; v_gene: TRBV29-1; d_gene: .; j_gene: TRBJ1-5; CDR3nt: TGCAGCGTTCGGGGGTTAGGGGACGGGAGCGATCAGCCCCAGCATTTT; CDR3aa: CSVRGLGDGSDQPQHF
abundance: .; v_gene: TRBV28; d_gene: TRBD1; j_gene: TRBJ2-2; CDR3nt: TGTGCCAGCAGTCTTCTTAGATCGGGACAGGTTCCCACCGGGGAGCTGTTTTTT; CDR3aa: CASSLLRSGQVPTGELFF
abundance: many; v_gene: TRBV6-2/TRBV6-3; d_gene: .; j_gene: TRBJ1-5; CDR3nt: TGTGCCAGCAGTTACTTTCCAGGGAAGAATCAGCCCCAGCATTTT; CDR3aa: CASSYFPGKNQPQHF
abundance: .; v_gene: TRBV6-2/TRBV6-3; d_gene: .; j_gene: TRBJ1-2; CDR3nt: TGTGCCAGCAGTTACGTGACACTACTCTATGGCTACACCTTC; CDR3aa: CASSYVTLLYGYTF
abundance: many; v_gene: TRBV4-1; d_gene: .; j_gene: TRBJ2-7; CDR3nt: TGCGCCAGCAGCCCGCAAGCTCAGGCGCCCGAGCAGTACTTC; CDR3aa: CASSPQAQAPEQYF
abundance: .; v_gene: TRBV5-1; d_gene: TRBD2; j_gene: TRBJ2-2; CDR3nt: TGCGCCAACACCCCCGGGAGGGCGAACACCGGGGAGCTGTTTTTT; CDR3aa: CANTPGRANTGELFF
abundance: many; v_gene: TRBV6-2/TRBV6-3; d_gene: .; j_gene: TRBJ1-2; CDR3nt: TGTGCCAGCAGTTATGAAGAGACAACGAGCTATGGCTACACCTTC; CDR3aa: CASSYEETTSYGYTF
abundance: many; v_gene: TRBV19; d_gene: .; j_gene: TRBJ2-7; CDR3nt: TGTGCCAGCCAGGACGGACGGGGGCCTTACGAGCAGTACTTC; CDR3aa: CASQDGRGPYEQYF
abundance: .; v_gene: TRBV12-3/TRBV12-4; d_gene: TRBD2; j_gene: TRBJ2-5; CDR3nt: TGTGCCACCTCCTTTGCTGGGGGGGTAAAAGAGACCCAGTACTTC; CDR3aa: CATSFAGGVKETQYF
abundance: many; v_gene: TRBV7-2; d_gene: TRBD1; j_gene: TRBJ2-4; CDR3nt: TGTGCCAGCAGCCCCCTCCAGCTACAGGGGGCGATCCTCAAAAACATTCAGTACTTC; CDR3aa: CASSPLQLQGAILKNIQYF
abundance: few; v_gene: TRBV19; d_gene: TRBD1; j_gene: TRBJ1-5; CDR3nt: TGTGCCAGTAGTCAACAGGGGGCGCTAAGTCAGCCCCAGCATTTT; CDR3aa: CASSQQGALSQPQHF
abundance: many; v_gene: TRBV9; d_gene: TRBD2; j_gene: TRBJ2-2; CDR3nt: TGTGCCAGCAGCGTAAGGGCGCGGGAGGGGGCGCGCTACACCGGGGAGCTGTTTTTT; CDR3aa: CASSVRAREGARYTGELFF
abundance: .; v_gene: TRBV24-1; d_gene: TRBD1; j_gene: TRBJ1-2; CDR3nt: TGTGCCACCAGTGCCGCAGGGGGTCGTAACTATGGCTACACCTTC; CDR3aa: CATSAAGGRNYGYTF
abundance: many; v_gene: TRBV19; d_gene: .; j_gene: TRBJ1-5; CDR3nt: TGTGCCAGTAGTAGGCAGGGTAGACAGCCCCAGCATTTT; CDR3aa: CASSRQGRQPQHF
abundance: .; v_gene: TRBV11-2; d_gene: TRBD2; j_gene: TRBJ2-2; CDR3nt: TGTGCCAGCAGCTTAGAGAGCGGGGTTACCGGGGAGCTGTTTTTT; CDR3aa: CASSLESGVTGELFF
abundance: many; v_gene: TRBV5-1; d_gene: TRBD2; j_gene: TRBJ2-7; CDR3nt: TGCGCCAGCAGCCCGGGACTAGCGGGGACCTACGTGCAGTACTTC; CDR3aa: CASSPGLAGTYVQYF
abundance: many; v_gene: TRBV12-3/TRBV12-4; d_gene: TRBD1; j_gene: TRBJ1-2; CDR3nt: TGTGCCAGCAGATCTACGGACAGGGGGCAGTCGTATGGCTACACCTTC; CDR3aa: CASRSTDRGQSYGYTF
abundance: .; v_gene: TRBV12-3/TRBV12-4; d_gene: TRBD1; j_gene: TRBJ1-3; CDR3nt: TGTGCCAGCAGTCCCCTACTGGGACAGAACTCTGGAAACACCATATATTTT; CDR3aa: CASSPLLGQNSGNTIYF
abundance: many; v_gene: TRBV6-1; d_gene: .; j_gene: TRBJ1-5; CDR3nt: TGTGCCAGCACCATATGGGGGGGCGATCAGCCCCAGCATTTT; CDR3aa: CASTIWGGDQPQHF
abundance: many; v_gene: TRBV19; d_gene: TRBD1; j_gene: TRBJ1-5; CDR3nt: TGTGCCAGTAGTGACGAAACAGGGGTTCGCAATCAGCCCCAGCATTTT; CDR3aa: CASSDETGVRNQPQHF
abundance: .; v_gene: TRBV4-1; d_gene: .; j_gene: TRBJ2-5; CDR3nt: TGCGCCAGCAGCCAAGATTTACGCAGGTCCCAAGAGACCCAGTACTTC; CDR3aa: CASSQDLRRSQETQYF
abundance: many; v_gene: TRBV29-1; d_gene: .; j_gene: TRBJ1-1; CDR3nt: TGCAGTTCCTTCGTGAGAGGCGCGGGTACTGAAGCTTTCTTT; CDR3aa: CSSFVRGAGTEAFF
abundance: .; v_gene: TRBV4-2; d_gene: .; j_gene: TRBJ1-3; CDR3nt: TGTGCCAGCAGACCTGACAGGAAGTTTTTTCTGACATCTGGAAACACCATATATTTT; CDR3aa: CASRPDRKFFLTSGNTIYF
abundance: many; v_gene: TRBV6-1; d_gene: TRBD2; j_gene: TRBJ2-7; CDR3nt: TGTGCCAGCAGGAATCTAAGACTAGCGGGCGAGCAGTACTTC; CDR3aa: CASRNLRLAGEQYF
abundance: few; v_gene: TRBV5-8; d_gene: TRBD1; j_gene: TRBJ1-2; CDR3nt: TGTGCCAGCAGCAATGGGACAGTCATAGGCTACACCTTC; CDR3aa: CASSNGTVIGYTF
abundance: many; v_gene: TRBV10-3; d_gene: TRBD1; j_gene: TRBJ2-7; CDR3nt: TGTGCCATCAGTGAGACAGGGGGCTACGAGCAGTACTTC; CDR3aa: CAISETGGYEQYF
abundance: many; v_gene: TRBV6-5; d_gene: .; j_gene: TRBJ1-3; CDR3nt: TGTGCCAGCAGTTACTCGTCGTCAGCGTCTGGAAACACCATATATTTT; CDR3aa: CASSYSSSASGNTIYF
abundance: many; v_gene: TRBV4-2; d_gene: .; j_gene: TRBJ1-1; CDR3nt: TGTGCCAGCAGCCAAGATAAGTATTCGGTTGAAGCTTTCTTT; CDR3aa: CASSQDKYSVEAFF
abundance: .; v_gene: TRBV5-1; d_gene: TRBD2; j_gene: TRBJ2-2; CDR3nt: TGCGCCAGCAGCCCCCATCTCAGGACTAGCGGGGTTAACACCGGGGAGCTGTTTTTT; CDR3aa: CASSPHLRTSGVNTGELFF
abundance: many; v_gene: TRBV6-2/TRBV6-3; d_gene: .; j_gene: TRBJ1-5; CDR3nt: TGTGCCAGCACCTGGCGGGGGAAAGGGCAGCCCCAGCATTTT; CDR3aa: CASTWRGKGQPQHF
abundance: .; v_gene: TRBV29-1; d_gene: .; j_gene: TRBJ1-1; CDR3nt: TGCAGCGTTGAAGTGGGGGCCGGGACTGAAGCTTTCTTT; CDR3aa: CSVEVGAGTEAFF
abundance: few; v_gene: TRBV12-3/TRBV12-4; d_gene: .; j_gene: TRBJ2-7; CDR3nt: TGTGCCAGCAGCCGAAGCGGATACCTCTACGAGCAGTACTTC; CDR3aa: CASSRSGYLYEQYF
abundance: many; v_gene: TRBV6-1; d_gene: .; j_gene: TRBJ2-5; CDR3nt: TGTGCCAGCAGTCCCAATTCCCTGCCCCAGTACTTC; CDR3aa: CASSPNSLPQYF
abundance: many; v_gene: TRBV20-1; d_gene: .; j_gene: TRBJ2-5; CDR3nt: TGCAGTGCTCTCAAGACGCAATTCCAAGAGACCCAGTACTTC; CDR3aa: CSALKTQFQETQYF
abundance: many; v_gene: TRBV6-5; d_gene: .; j_gene: TRBJ1-1; CDR3nt: TGTGCCAGCAGTTACTCGGGACCGCCAATGAACACTGAAGCTTTCTTT; CDR3aa: CASSYSGPPMNTEAFF
abundance: .; v_gene: TRBV30; d_gene: .; j_gene: TRBJ1-6; CDR3nt: TGTGCCTGGACCGGCCTAAACTCCTATAATTCACCCCTCCACTTT; CDR3aa: CAWTGLNSYNSPLHF
abundance: many; v_gene: TRBV10-3; d_gene: .; j_gene: TRBJ1-2; CDR3nt: TGTGCCATCAGTGAGGTGAGGTCGGATGGCTACACCTTC; CDR3aa: CAISEVRSDGYTF
abundance: many; v_gene: TRBV10-3; d_gene: .; j_gene: TRBJ2-5; CDR3nt: TGTGCCATCAGTCCAGGCCTGGGGCAAGAGACCCAGTACTTC; CDR3aa: CAISPGLGQETQYF
abundance: .; v_gene: TRBV18; d_gene: .; j_gene: TRBJ1-1; CDR3nt: TGTGCCAGCTCACCACCACAGCGACGGGTTATGAACACTGAAGCTTTCTTT; CDR3aa: CASSPPQRRVMNTEAFF
abundance: .; v_gene: TRBV6-2/TRBV6-3; d_gene: TRBD2; j_gene: TRBJ2-7; CDR3nt: TGTGCCAGCAGCACGACCCTTAGCGGGATCGCGTACGAGCAGTACTTC; CDR3aa: CASSTTLSGIAYEQYF
abundance: many; v_gene: TRBV6-5; d_gene: .; j_gene: TRBJ1-5; CDR3nt: TGTGCCAGCAGTTACTCCGGGGGTTATCAGCCCCAGCATTTT; CDR3aa: CASSYSGGYQPQHF
abundance: .; v_gene: TRBV6-5; d_gene: .; j_gene: TRBJ1-2; CDR3nt: TGTGCCAGCACTGACTCCCAATTTTATGGCTACACCTTC; CDR3aa: CASTDSQFYGYTF
abundance: many; v_gene: TRBV5-1; d_gene: .; j_gene: TRBJ1-2; CDR3nt: TGCGCCAGCAGCTTGGGTGGACTGTCCCGTTATGGCTACACCTTC; CDR3aa: CASSLGGLSRYGYTF
abundance: many; v_gene: TRBV7-9; d_gene: .; j_gene: TRBJ1-6; CDR3nt: TGTGCCAGCAGCCAGAACAGGGTTTCACCCCTCCACTTT; CDR3aa: CASSQNRVSPLHF
abundance: few; v_gene: TRBV6-5; d_gene: .; j_gene: TRBJ2-3; CDR3nt: TGTGCCAGCGCTAGCTTTCGGACAGATACGCAGTATTTT; CDR3aa: CASASFRTDTQYF